Each of the 11 T cell receptor beta chains below was sequenced from the same sample in a study of cytotoxic CD8 clonotypes in ibrutinib-treated CLL (dated by TCRdb to the early 2020s). The time point label here, explained by the study, means: approximately eleven months on ibrutinib. To prepare the library, the immunoSEQ multiplex PCR assay was applied. TCRdb obtained this table from immuneACCESS and retained in-frame rearrangements with V and J assigned. These tables miss some clones; where compared with another copy, unresolved V genes account for less than half of the shortfall, and the remainder is unexplained. The sample records approximately 100,000 clones, more than 75% of which are singletons. Clones ranked in the top ten supply approximately 30% of the sample. The source material was PBMCs, sampled after 12 months of ibrutinib treatment. All receptors derive from a human donor with chronic lymphocytic leukemia.

The J gene is TRBJ1-1, the V gene TRBV6-6; tentative D call: TRBD1 (5 bases). The V and J ends lost 10 bases and 1 base respectively, with 13 bases between them. CDR3 size: 13 residues. Germline CDR1 MNHNY, CDR2 SVGAGI (reference sequence). The chain's CDR3 is CATKLGGNTEAFF. In DNA, the CDR3 is TGTGCCACCAAACTCGGGGGGAACACTGAAGCTTTCTTT.

V and J are TRBV7-6 and TRBJ2-5; 9 bases are shared with TRBD2. Germline trimming cut 2 bases from V and 4 bases from J; bases unmatched to any gene: 8. Germline V CDR1 and CDR2: SGHVS, FNYEAQ. The CDR3 loop spans 16 amino acids. DNA of the CDR3: TGTGCCAGCAGCTTAAGGCTTGCGGGGGGGCGAGAGACCCAGTACTTC. Translating gives CASSLRLAGGRETQYF.

The genes are TRBV11-3 and TRBJ1-1; no firm D call. Germline V gene sequence: CDR1 SGHNT, CDR2 YENEEA. Trimming took 5 bases from V and 0 from J, leaving 16 bases between them. The CDR3 sequence is 16 residues long. CDR3 nucleotides: TGTGCCAGCAGCCCGGATCTCAGGAGCATGAACACTGAAGCTTTCTTT. This encodes CASSPDLRSMNTEAFF.

This sequence joins TRBV15 and TRBJ1-3; D remains ambiguous. The CDR3 sequence is 13 residues long. Germline V gene lookup returns CDR1 LNHNV and CDR2 YYDKDF (reference sequence). The V and J ends lost 3 bases and 0 bases respectively, with 3 bases between them. In DNA form, the CDR3 reads TGTGCCACCAGCAGCAACTCTGGAAACACCATATATTTT. Protein product: CATSSNSGNTIYF.

The V call is TRBV7-9, the J call TRBJ2-4, with 8 bases identical to TRBD2. Germline V gene data show CDR1 as SEHNR and CDR2 as FQNEAQ (reference sequence). Losses at the gene ends were 5 bases for V and 8 bases for J; bases not matched to a gene: 20. CDR3 length: 18 residues. The CDR3 DNA reads TGTGCCAGCAGCCTCCCGGGTCGGGGGGGCAGGCCATGGGACATTCAGTACTTC. Translating it yields CASSLPGRGGRPWDIQYF.

The chain uses TRBV4-1 and TRBJ2-2, with no clear D. The CDR3 loop spans 14 amino acids. Germline loops: CDR1 MGHRA, CDR2 YSYEKL. Trimming removed 1 base at V and 5 bases at J, with 8 bases between. The CDR3 is CASSQGGSTGELFF. The CDR3 DNA follows: TGCGCCAGCAGCCAAGGCGGATCAACCGGGGAGCTGTTTTTT.

This clone was detected once. The chain is built from TRBV29-1 and TRBJ1-5; D ambiguous. V was trimmed by 5 bases and J by 0 bases, leaving 17 bases between them. The CDR3 covers 16 residues. Germline-derived CDR1 and CDR2 are SQVTM and ANQGSEA. CDR3 DNA sequence: TGCAGCGTTTGGGATTTCGTCAGCCTTAGCAATCAGCCCCAGCATTTT. It codes for CSVWDFVSLSNQPQHF.

The chain joins TRBV9 to TRBJ2-3, with 10 bases fitting TRBD2. This CDR3 comprises 15 residues. J was trimmed by 1 base and V by 3 bases; bases with no gene match: 2. CDR1 is SGDLS, CDR2 YYNGEE, per germline. The CDR3 sequence is CASSAGLAGTDTQYF. The CDR3 region has the DNA TGTGCCAGCAGCGCAGGACTAGCGGGCACAGATACGCAGTATTTT.

The V gene is TRBV9, the J gene TRBJ2-1, with 10 bases matching TRBD1. CDR3 size: 13 residues. V dropped 3 bases and J dropped 8; count of bases not matched to a gene: 2. Germline CDR1 and CDR2: SGDLS and YYNGEE. This CDR3 reads CASSGDRGDEQFF. The CDR3 DNA reads as TGTGCCAGCAGCGGGGACAGGGGAGATGAGCAGTTCTTC.

The table lists this clone with a count of one. The CDR3 nucleotides read TGTGCCAGCAGCTACAGGACAGCTGGAAACACCATATATTTT. This sequence encodes CASSYRTAGNTIYF. The chain employs TRBV6-5 and TRBJ1-3, with D possibly being TRBD1 (6 bases). CDR3 length: 14 amino acids. V lost 6 bases and J 2 bases, leaving 11 bases between the germline ends. Germline CDR1 MNHEY, CDR2 SVGAGI.

The chain is built from TRBV7-9 and TRBJ1-2; D unclear. Trimming cost V 3 bases and J 12 bases, with 11 bases left between them. Looked up from germline, CDR1 is SEHNR and CDR2 is FQNEAQ (reference sequence). The CDR3 length is 11 residues. The CDR3 here is CASSLVPVHTF. For the CDR3, the DNA is TGTGCCAGCAGCTTGGTCCCGGTTCACACCTTC.